Presented here are 27 T cell receptor beta chains from one specimen sequenced in a study of cytomegalovirus exposure and HLA in healthy donors. Sequenced by immunoSEQ multiplex PCR; TCRdb stores in-frame clones only, minus some. In the table there are 250,000 to 400,000 clones, around 90% of which are singletons. Sequenced material: PBMCs. The receptor source for this set is a man aged 25-45 years in good health and CMV-seronegative.

The genes are TRBV29-1 and TRBJ2-1, with D perhaps matching TRBD1 (6 bases). The germline V gene has CDR1 SQVTM and CDR2 ANQGSEA. The CDR3 loop spans 14 amino acids. The ends were cut back, 7 bases at V and 0 bases at J, with 13 bases in the middle. CDR3 nucleotide sequence: TGCAGCGCCCCACAGGGATTCTCCTACAATGAGCAGTTCTTC. This encodes CSAPQGFSYNEQFF.

CDR3 protein: CASSTTGEGTQETQYF. CDR3 DNA sequence: TGTGCCAGCAGCACAACGGGGGAGGGGACGCAAGAGACCCAGTACTTC. The rearrangement uses TRBV7-9 and TRBJ2-5; 7 bases line up with TRBD2. J lost 2 bases, V lost 5 bases, and 11 bases had no gene match. Per the germline V gene, CDR1 is SEHNR and CDR2 is FQNEAQ (reference sequence). The CDR3 consists of 16 residues. The full variable domain, in which reference TRBV7-9 and TRBJ2-5 provide the parts outside the CDR3, is DTGVSQNPRHKITKRGQNVTFRCDPISEHNRLYWYRQTLGQGPEFLTYFQNEAQLEKSRLLSDRFSAERPKGSFSTLEIQRTEQGDSAMYLCASSTTGEGTQETQYFGPGTRLLVL.

This rearrangement joins TRBV2 to TRBJ2-2; 10 bases are a match to TRBD2. This CDR3 contains 17 residues. The germline V gene has CDR1 SNHLY and CDR2 FYNNEI. Trimming removed 7 bases from V and 4 bases from J; junction bases left unmatched: 12. The CDR3 loop reads CASTPRRASGGTGELFF. The CDR3 DNA sequence: TGTGCCAGCACCCCTCGGAGGGCTAGCGGGGGCACCGGGGAGCTGTTTTTT.

The V and J genes are TRBV18 and TRBJ2-6, with D perhaps matching TRBD2 (5 bases). Germline V gene lookup returns CDR1 KGHSH and CDR2 LQKENI. Trimming took 2 bases from V and 0 from J, leaving 11 bases between them. This CDR3 has 17 amino acids. The chain's CDR3 is CASSPWTGTSGANVLTF. The DNA of the CDR3 is TGTGCCAGCTCACCATGGACGGGAACCTCTGGGGCCAACGTCCTGACTTTC.

This chain uses TRBV11-2 with TRBJ2-7, with 9 bases matching TRBD1. The CDR3 contains 14 residues. With V trimmed by 5 bases and J by 3 bases, 5 bases remained unmatched. Germline assignment: CDR1 SGHAT and CDR2 FQNNGV. The CDR3 DNA sequence: TGTGCCAGCAGCCCCCGGACAGGGGACTACGAGCAGTACTTC. Translation: CASSPRTGDYEQYF.

The chain has TRBV7-9 and TRBJ2-7, with 7 bases lining up with TRBD1. Germline CDR1 reads SEHNR; CDR2 reads FQNEAQ (reference sequence). Trimming took 5 bases from V and 2 from J; bases not matched to a gene: 15. CDR3 length: 17 amino acids. CDR3 loop: CASSARAKTGETYEQYF. CDR3 nucleotides: TGTGCCAGCAGCGCACGGGCCAAAACAGGGGAAACCTACGAGCAGTACTTC.

The rearrangement uses TRBV10-3 and TRBJ1-1, with D tentatively TRBD1 (6 bases). The CDR3 loop spans 15 amino acids. Germline loops: CDR1 ENHRY, CDR2 SYGVKD. V lost 6 bases and J lost 4, with 18 bases in between. This chain's CDR3 is CAISQLRGGGTEAFF. The CDR3 region has the DNA TGTGCCATCAGCCAACTCAGGGGAGGGGGCACTGAAGCTTTCTTT.

The V and J genes are TRBV30 and TRBJ2-2; perhaps TRBD1 as D (6 bases). Germline V lookup: CDR1 GTSNPN, CDR2 SVGIG (reference sequence). The CDR3 length is 15 residues. Trimming stripped 3 bases from V and 5 bases from J, with 16 bases between. The CDR3 nucleotides read TGTGCCTGGAGCAAGACAGGCGTGGATACCGGGGAGCTGTTTTTT. Its translation: CAWSKTGVDTGELFF.

V and J are TRBV7-9 and TRBJ1-2; weak D call: TRBD1 (6 bases). Germline CDR1 is SEHNR and CDR2 is FQNEAQ (reference sequence). This CDR3 region has 14 residues. Trimming took off 5 bases at V and 1 base at J, with 11 bases between the two ends. This CDR3 is CASSRADSNYGYTF. DNA for the CDR3: TGTGCCAGCAGCCGAGCGGACAGTAACTATGGCTACACCTTC.

The gene calls are TRBV29-1 and TRBJ1-1; D call uncertain. The V end was cut by 6 bases, the J end by 7 bases, with 9 bases between. The CDR3 sequence is 10 residues long. Per the germline V gene, CDR1 is SQVTM and CDR2 is ANQGSEA. The CDR3 sequence: CSVFAGEAFF. The CDR3 bases are TGCAGCGTATTTGCGGGTGAAGCTTTCTTT.

The chain has TRBV6-5 and TRBJ2-5; the match to TRBD1 covers 7 bases. The V gene's germline CDR1 is MNHEY and CDR2 SVGAGI. V shed 2 bases, J shed 2 bases, and the junction held 5 bases outside the gene matches. The CDR3 sequence is 15 residues long. CDR3 region: CASSYPRTGQETQYF. The CDR3 bases are TGTGCCAGCAGTTACCCCCGGACAGGACAAGAGACCCAGTACTTC.

The chain is built from TRBV19 and TRBJ2-3, with TRBD1 as a possible D gene (6 bases). V lost 5 bases, J lost 0 bases, and 15 bases lay in between. The CDR3 length is 16 residues. Germline V lookup: CDR1 LNHDA, CDR2 SQIVND (reference sequence). The CDR3 spells CASSPSGVASTDTQYF. CDR3 bases: TGTGCCAGTAGTCCGTCAGGGGTAGCTAGCACAGATACGCAGTATTTT.

V usage is TRBV4-1 and J usage is TRBJ2-1, with 7 bases lining up with TRBD1. Looked up from germline, CDR1 is MGHRA and CDR2 is YSYEKL. V dropped 0 bases and J dropped 1; count of bases not matched to a gene: 0. The CDR3 extends over 15 amino acids. The CDR3 is CASSQEQGSYNEQFF. As DNA, the CDR3 is TGCGCCAGCAGCCAAGAACAGGGGTCCTACAATGAGCAGTTCTTC.

This chain's CDR3 is CSVVAIGGETQYF. The CDR3 nucleotides read TGCAGCGTTGTTGCGATAGGAGGAGAGACCCAGTACTTC. The V and J genes are TRBV29-1 and TRBJ2-5; a weak D match, TRBD2 (5 bases). V was shortened by 4 bases and J by 4 bases, with 13 bases between the two germline ends. Germline CDR1 is SQVTM and CDR2 is ANQGSEA. This CDR3 is 13 amino acids long.

The V gene is TRBV7-8, the J gene TRBJ2-2, with TRBD1 identical over 12 bases. V lost 4 bases to trimming and J lost 7 bases; unmatched junction nucleotides: 4. CDR1 is SGHVS and CDR2 is FQNEAQ in the germline V gene. This CDR3 comprises 15 residues. In nucleotides, the CDR3 is TGTGCCAGCAGCTCGGGACAGGGGGCAGTCGGGGAGCTGTTTTTT. Translated, it gives CASSSGQGAVGELFF. The full variable domain, with the rest looked up from reference TRBV7-8 and TRBJ2-2, is GAGVSQSPRYKVAKRGQDVALRCDPISGHVSLFWYQQALGQGPEFLTYFQNEAQLDKSGLPSDRFFAERPEGSVSTLKIQRTQQEDSAVYLCASSSGQGAVGELFFGEGSRLTVL.

The V gene is TRBV5-1, the J gene TRBJ1-1, with D tentatively TRBD1 (6 bases). This CDR3 region has 16 residues. CDR1 and CDR2 from the germline V gene are SGHRS and YFSETQ. Trimming pared 0 bases from V and 1 base from J, leaving 13 bases between. This CDR3 reads CASSLADVTGNTEAFF. The DNA for the CDR3 is TGCGCCAGCAGCTTGGCCGACGTGACAGGGAACACTGAAGCTTTCTTT.

This clone has just one count. The CDR3 reads CASSPRTSGGTLVEQYF. As DNA, the CDR3 is TGTGCCAGCAGCCCCCGGACTAGCGGGGGCACCCTGGTCGAGCAGTACTTC. J is TRBJ2-7 and V is TRBV7-8; 13 bases fit TRBD2. This CDR3 region has 17 residues. With V trimmed by 5 bases and J by 6 bases, 13 bases remained unmatched. Germline V CDR1 and CDR2: SGHVS, FQNEAQ.

The V and J genes are TRBV4-3 and TRBJ1-2, with TRBD1 matching 8 bases. Germline CDR1 LGHNA, CDR2 YSLEER. The CDR3 is made up of 15 amino acids. The V and J ends lost 2 bases and 0 bases, in that order; junction bases with no gene match: 2. The DNA for the CDR3 is TGCGCCAGCAGCCAATGGACAGGGACTAACTATGGCTACACCTTC. Its protein product is CASSQWTGTNYGYTF.

CDR3: CASTARGGPVGELFF. The CDR3 region has the DNA TGTGCCAGCACCGCGCGGGGGGGCCCGGTCGGGGAGCTGTTTTTT. V usage is TRBV7-2 and J usage is TRBJ2-2; 9 bases fit TRBD2. V lost 7 bases to trimming and J lost 7 bases; unmatched junction nucleotides: 10. This CDR3 comprises 15 residues. Germline V gene data show CDR1 as SGHTA and CDR2 as FQGNSA.

This clone showed up just once. CDR3 loop: CASSSSGGETQYF. The CDR3 nucleotides read TGTGCCAGCAGCTCCTCAGGGGGGGAGACCCAGTACTTC. The chain joins TRBV11-1 to TRBJ2-5; D may be TRBD1 (7 bases). The germline V gene encodes CDR1 SGHAT and CDR2 FQDESV (reference sequence). This CDR3 is built from 13 residues. Deletions cut 4 bases from V and 5 bases from J, with 11 bases between.

The chain employs TRBV15 and TRBJ2-7; 11 positions match TRBD1. Trimming took 0 bases from V and 7 from J; bases not matched to a gene: 8. The CDR3 sequence is 16 residues long. CDR1 and CDR2 (germline): LNHNV, YYDKDF (reference sequence). CDR3 in amino acids: CATSREGWTGGGEQYF. CDR3 in DNA: TGTGCCACCAGCAGAGAAGGTTGGACAGGGGGCGGAGAGCAGTACTTC.

The genes are TRBV5-1 and TRBJ1-1, with a tentative D call TRBD1 (6 bases). CDR3 length equals 16 residues. V lost 0 bases, J lost 4 bases, and 16 bases lay in between. Per the germline V gene, CDR1 is SGHRS and CDR2 is YFSETQ. CDR3 bases: TGCGCCAGCAGCTTGGCCGTGGGGGCGATAGGCACTGAAGCTTTCTTT. Its protein is CASSLAVGAIGTEAFF.

The rearrangement uses TRBV5-4 and TRBJ2-3; possible D gene TRBD2, 6 bases. The V gene's germline CDR1 is SGHNT and CDR2 YYREEE (reference sequence). Trimming pared 5 bases from V and 3 bases from J, leaving 22 bases between. CDR3 length equals 17 residues. The CDR3, as DNA: TGTGCCAGCAGAGAGGGACTGGAACCATTACTAACAGATACGCAGTATTTT. It translates to CASREGLEPLLTDTQYF. Based on the CDR3 plus reference TRBV5-4 and TRBJ2-3, the full variable domain is ETGVTQSPTHLIKTRGQQVTLRCSSQSGHNTVSWYQQALGQGPQFIFQYYREEENGRGNFPPRFSGLQFPNYSSELNVNALELDDSALYLCASREGLEPLLTDTQYFGPGTRLTVL.

The rearrangement joins TRBV2 to TRBJ1-1; no clear D. In germline, CDR1 is SNHLY, CDR2 FYNNEI. Deletions cut 8 bases from V and 1 base from J, with 11 bases between. The CDR3 is made up of 13 amino acids. CDR3 sequence reads: CASGREANTEAFF. The DNA of the CDR3 is TGTGCCAGCGGGAGGGAAGCGAACACTGAAGCTTTCTTT.

The CDR3 sequence is CASSLAPGLAGGFSYEQYF. CDR3 DNA: TGTGCCAGCAGCTTAGCGCCTGGACTAGCGGGGGGGTTTTCCTACGAGCAGTACTTC. The chain carries TRBV7-2 and TRBJ2-7, with 15 bases lining up with TRBD2. Germline CDR1 SGHTA, CDR2 FQGNSA. J gave up 1 base and V 0 bases, and 7 bases lay outside the gene matches. CDR3 length: 19 residues.

The V call is TRBV29-1, the J call TRBJ2-7; TRBD1 agrees at 9 bases. The V segment lost 8 bases and the J segment 6 bases; nucleotides outside the gene matches: 8. The germline CDR1 and CDR2 sequences are SQVTM and ANQGSEA. The CDR3 is 12 amino acids. The CDR3 DNA sequence: TGCAGCATCGGACAGGGGATCGGCGAGCAGTACTTC. Translated, it gives CSIGQGIGEQYF.

The V call is TRBV29-1, the J call TRBJ2-5; weak D call: TRBD1 (5 bases). This CDR3 spans 13 amino acids. V lost 1 base and J 2 bases, leaving 8 bases between the germline ends. The germline V gene has CDR1 SQVTM and CDR2 ANQGSEA. The CDR3 is CSVEGQGQETQYF. CDR3 bases: TGCAGCGTTGAAGGGCAGGGTCAAGAGACCCAGTACTTC.